This TCR beta chain was sequenced for a study of T cells in Graves' hyperthyroidism and ophthalmopathy. From RNA transcripts, TCR beta CDR3 regions were amplified. First-round RT-PCR with HTBI primers amplified the TCR CDR3 region. TCRdb re-derived calls from the multiplex PCR reads in MiXCR, one entry per CDR3 protein. The sample includes around 420,000 distinct CDR3 sequences, less than 20% seen only once; the top ten take 11% to 15%. This clonotype was seen at least ten times. The CDR3 extends over 14 amino acids. The V and J ends lost 7 bases and 0 bases respectively, with 13 bases between them. Germline lookup yields CDR1 MDHEN and CDR2 SYDVKM. PBMCs were obtained from about 9 ml fresh peripheral blood.

The chain links TRBV28 to TRBJ2-7; D uncertain. The sample was blood. This receptor was identified in a woman under 30 with Graves' hyperthyroidism. CDR3 residues: CASNSDGLSYEQYF. The CDR3 nucleotides are TGTGCCAGCAACTCGGACGGCCTCTCCTACGAGCAGTACTTC.